This record covers a single TCR beta chain. CDR1 and CDR2 (germline): MRHNA, SNTAGT. J was trimmed by 7 bases and V by 6 bases; bases with no gene match: 6. The CDR3 runs 13 residues. Assay used: immunoSEQ multiplex PCR; TCRdb lists only in-frame clones, some missing. The table shows approximately 42,000 clones, with around 85% occurring only once. The sample comes from a study of T cell clonotyping in hematopoietic cell transplantation. Time point indicated: recipient sample about 28 days before transplant, after cytoreduction. The receptor was isolated from a man aged 60-69 years with acute myeloid leukemia. Some clones in this sample may be carry-over from other donors' samples. The chain employs TRBV6-4 and TRBJ1-1; 9 bases align to TRBD1. This specimen consisted of peripheral blood mononuclear cells, obtained before stem cell transplant. CDR3 residues: CASRPQGAGEAFF. In DNA, the CDR3 is TGTGCCAGCAGACCACAGGGGGCTGGTGAAGCTTTCTTT.